These 16 T cell receptor beta chains share one sample of origin, sequenced in a study of vaccination effects on CD4 cells after COVID-19. Repertoires were generated with immunoSEQ multiplex PCR, while TCRdb's copy carries only in-frame clones and drops some. The profile covers about 41,000 clones, with under 70% appearing a single time and about 28% taken by the ten largest. Under the ViraFEST assay, PBMC were stimulated with viral peptide pools so that antigen-specific CD4+ T cells expanded. Sequencing was performed afterwards. Following culture for about ten days, CD4+ T cells were isolated. Absence of prior SARS-CoV-2 infection characterized the vaccine recipients, who showed negative nucleocapsid antibodies. These receptors have no known antigen. The specimen was CD4+ T cells from PBMCs cultured with HCoV-OC43 spike peptides, collected before COVID-19 vaccination. As for subset: HCoV-OC43 spike overlapping peptide pool stimulation. These receptors all come from a human donor who received a COVID-19 vaccine.

The J gene is TRBJ1-1, the V gene TRBV5-4; D perhaps matches TRBD1 (5 bases). Germline V gene sequence: CDR1 SGHNT, CDR2 YYREEE (reference sequence). The V end was cut by 1 base, the J end by 4 bases, with 14 bases between. The CDR3 is 15 residues long. The CDR3: CASSLWAGQGTEAFF. CDR3 coding DNA: TGTGCCAGCAGCTTGTGGGCGGGGCAGGGCACTGAAGCTTTCTTT.

The DNA for the CDR3 is TGTGCCAGTACCCCGGGGCGTTCGGATACGCAGTATTTT. It specifies CASTPGRSDTQYF. The chain uses TRBV19 and TRBJ2-3, with D perhaps being TRBD1 or TRBD2 (5 bases each). V lost 7 bases and J 6 bases, leaving 14 bases between the germline ends. This CDR3 comprises 13 residues. Germline V gives CDR1 LNHDA, CDR2 SQIVND (reference sequence).

This clone was detected once. The chain recombines TRBV5-6 with TRBJ1-2, with unresolved D. There are 14 residues in the CDR3. CDR1 SGHDT and CDR2 YYEEEE come from the germline V gene. Trimming removed 0 bases at V and 7 bases at J, with 13 bases between. CDR3 amino acids: CASSLARPYGGYTF. The DNA for the CDR3 is TGTGCCAGCAGCTTGGCCAGGCCGTACGGTGGCTACACCTTC.

The chain employs TRBV24-1 and TRBJ2-5, with D possibly being TRBD1 (6 bases). The V end lost 3 bases, the J end lost 8 bases, and 12 bases lay between the germline ends. Germline-derived CDR1 and CDR2 are KGHDR and SFDVKD. CDR3 length: 13 residues. The CDR3 loop is CATSDNRVSTQYF. CDR3 nucleotide sequence: TGTGCCACCAGTGATAACAGGGTTTCCACCCAGTACTTC.

The J gene is TRBJ1-3, the V gene TRBV18; D gene uncertain. CDR1 is KGHSH, CDR2 LQKENI, per germline. The CDR3 is 15 residues long. The germline V and J ends were trimmed by 8 bases and 0 bases, with 14 bases remaining between them. CDR3 DNA sequence: TGTGCCAGCCGCGCGGGCAGTAACTCTGGAAACACCATATATTTT. Its protein is CASRAGSNSGNTIYF.

Written as DNA, the CDR3 is TGCGCCAGCAGCCTCCGGGGGGGTAGTATGGAGACCCAGTACTTC. As protein: CASSLRGGSMETQYF. The chain links TRBV4-3 to TRBJ2-5; the match to TRBD2 covers 8 bases. V shed 4 bases and J 5 bases; nucleotides not matched to a gene: 9. CDR3 length: 15 amino acids. Germline-derived CDR1 and CDR2 are LGHNA and YSLEER.

The rearrangement links TRBV6-5 to TRBJ1-2; TRBD1 matches 9 bases. V lost 6 bases to trimming and J lost 6 bases; unmatched junction nucleotides: 8. The CDR3 has 14 residues. The germline gives CDR1 MNHEY, CDR2 SVGAGI. CDR3 loop: CASRLPGQGHGYTF. The DNA of the CDR3 is TGTGCCAGCAGACTCCCGGGACAGGGTCATGGCTACACCTTC.

This clone was counted a few times. The V gene is TRBV7-8, the J gene TRBJ1-1, with D maybe TRBD1 (6 bases). The CDR3 runs 13 residues. Looked up from germline, CDR1 is SGHVS and CDR2 is FQNEAQ. Trimming cost V 3 bases and J 4 bases, with 9 bases left between them. The CDR3 DNA reads as TGTGCCAGCAGCTTCAGGGGTGGCACTGAAGCTTTCTTT. It is translated as CASSFRGGTEAFF.

A single count supports this clone. The rearrangement links TRBV12-3 or TRBV12-4 to TRBJ1-2; 9 bases are a match to TRBD1. The junction had 5 bases not matched to a gene; V was cut back by 4 bases and J by 8 bases. The length of the CDR3 is 13 residues. The DNA of the CDR3 is TGTGCCAGCAGTTGGGGACAGGGATACGGCTACACCTTC. Protein: CASSWGQGYGYTF.

The rearrangement links TRBV7-2 to TRBJ1-2; D is unresolved. Germline lookup yields CDR1 SGHTA and CDR2 FQGNSA. There are 14 residues in the CDR3. The V end was cut by 4 bases, the J end by 2 bases, with 11 bases between. The CDR3 DNA reads TGTGCCAGCAGCTCCAGTTTTGGAAACTATGGCTACACCTTC. Protein product: CASSSSFGNYGYTF.

The table lists this clone with a few counts. The chain carries TRBV30 and TRBJ1-3; D uncertain. Trimming removed 7 bases from V and 4 bases from J, with 11 bases in between. The CDR3 is made up of 12 amino acids. CDR1 is GTSNPN, CDR2 SVGIG, per germline (reference sequence). The chain's CDR3 is CASGLGGNTIYF. The CDR3 region has the DNA TGTGCCTCAGGACTCGGAGGAAACACCATATATTTT.

This clone appeared a few times. V is TRBV7-9 and J is TRBJ2-1; 7 positions match TRBD2. This CDR3 is 14 amino acids long. Trimming took 2 bases from V and 10 from J; bases not matched to a gene: 8. The V gene's germline CDR1 is SEHNR and CDR2 FQNEAQ (reference sequence). CDR3 sequence: CASSLRGRADEQFF. The DNA of the CDR3 is TGTGCCAGCAGCTTACGAGGGAGGGCCGACGAGCAGTTCTTC.

The chain links TRBV5-5 to TRBJ2-7; D gene uncertain. The CDR3 spans 16 residues. The germline V gene encodes CDR1 SGHKS and CDR2 YYEKEE (reference sequence). Trimming stripped 4 bases from V and 0 bases from J, with 17 bases between. CDR3 amino acids: CASSRSVTRSSYEQYF. CDR3 sequence (DNA): TGTGCCAGCAGCAGGTCGGTGACTCGCAGCTCCTACGAGCAGTACTTC.

The chain has TRBV6-5 and TRBJ2-7; D might be TRBD2 (5 bases). V lost 6 bases, J lost 3 bases, and 12 bases lay in between. This CDR3 is built from 13 residues. CDR1 MNHEY and CDR2 SVGAGI come from the germline V gene. The DNA of the CDR3 is TGTGCCAGCAGCCGGGGTCTCTACTACGAGCAGTACTTC. Encoded protein: CASSRGLYYEQYF.

The chain joins TRBV11-1 to TRBJ2-3; D unresolved. The CDR3 runs to 13 residues. Germline-derived CDR1 and CDR2 are SGHAT and FQDESV (reference sequence). The V end was cut by 1 base, the J end by 4 bases, with 6 bases between. CDR3 in amino acids: CASSLGPADTQYF. CDR3 coding DNA: TGTGCCAGCAGCTTAGGGCCCGCAGATACGCAGTATTTT.

As concerns this clone: A read error may produce the germline difference seen at one junction end. The gene calls are TRBV10-1 and TRBJ2-5; tentative D call: TRBD2 (5 bases). The CDR3 totals 11 residues. CDR1 and CDR2 from the germline V gene are WNHNN and SYGVQD (reference sequence). CDR3 region: CASKFGSPKDF. CDR3 DNA: TGCGCCAGCAAGTTTGGGAGCCCTAAGGACTTC.